Listed below are T cell receptor beta chains from one sample, sequenced in a study of T cell repertoires in cytomegalovirus infection. TCRdb reanalysed the reads using MiXCR and keeps one entry per CDR3 protein. Of about 310,000 distinct CDR3 sequences in the sample, around a quarter are singletons; the top ten hold about an eighth. The antigens of these receptors remain unknown. This sample comprised cultured PBMCs, obtained from culture after CMV antigen stimulation. The receptors were sampled from a human donor in good health (CMV status not recorded). Some clones in this sample may be carry-over from other donors' samples. CDR3s include the opening cysteine and the closing phenylalanine or tryptophan. The D gene is left open where the match is weak. Only part of the rows carry a size: once, few, many, or a class if the clone is expanded.

V: TRBV7-2
D: TRBD1
J: TRBJ2-2
size: many
CDR3: CASSLAGGRASGELFF
DNA: TGTGCCAGCAGCTTAGCAGGGGGCAGGGCCTCCGGGGAGCTGTTTTTT

V: TRBV10-3
D: TRBD1
J: TRBJ2-2
size: NA
CDR3: CAISAGQGLNTGELFF
DNA: TGTGCCATCAGTGCTGGACAGGGGTTGAACACCGGGGAGCTGTTTTTT

V: TRBV11-2
D: NA
J: TRBJ2-7
size: many
CDR3: CASSLEASRSYEQYF
DNA: TGTGCCAGCAGCTTAGAGGCTAGCCGATCCTACGAGCAGTACTTC

V: TRBV7-6
D: NA
J: TRBJ1-1
size: few
CDR3: CASSLDRDKNTEAFF
DNA: TGTGCCAGCAGCTTAGACAGGGACAAGAACACTGAAGCTTTCTTT

V: TRBV12-3/TRBV12-4
D: TRBD2
J: TRBJ2-1
size: NA
CDR3: CASSTRTSGDYNEQFF
DNA: TGTGCCAGCAGCACAAGGACTAGCGGAGACTACAATGAGCAGTTCTTC

V: TRBV28
D: TRBD1
J: TRBJ2-2
size: NA
CDR3: CASRPRQGENTGELFF
DNA: TGTGCCAGCAGGCCCCGACAGGGGGAAAACACCGGGGAGCTGTTTTTT

V: TRBV7-4
D: NA
J: TRBJ2-1
size: few
CDR3: CASSLAASIANEQFF
DNA: TGTGCCAGCAGCTTAGCTGCTTCCATCGCAAATGAGCAGTTCTTC

V: TRBV7-2
D: TRBD1
J: TRBJ2-5
size: many
CDR3: CASSFGQGQETQYF
DNA: TGTGCCAGCAGTTTCGGACAGGGCCAAGAGACCCAGTACTTC

V: TRBV15
D: NA
J: TRBJ2-4
size: few
CDR3: CATSRQMDGTKNIQYF
DNA: TGTGCCACCAGCAGACAAATGGACGGTACGAAAAACATTCAGTACTTC

V: TRBV24-1
D: TRBD2
J: TRBJ2-1
size: NA
CDR3: CATSDPGLADEKQFF
DNA: TGTGCCACCAGTGATCCCGGACTAGCGGATGAAAAACAGTTCTTC

V: TRBV7-2
D: TRBD2
J: TRBJ2-5
size: many
CDR3: CASSLVGGSTGETQYF
DNA: TGTGCCAGCAGCTTAGTGGGCGGGAGTACTGGAGAGACCCAGTACTTC

V: TRBV5-6
D: NA
J: TRBJ1-2
size: NA
CDR3: CASLGGQGLHYGYTF
DNA: TGTGCCAGCCTTGGGGGCCAGGGACTTCACTATGGCTACACCTTC

V: TRBV13
D: TRBD2
J: TRBJ2-3
size: NA
CDR3: CASSSTSGRTTLSTDTQYF
DNA: TGTGCCAGCAGCTCGACTAGCGGGAGGACTACGCTAAGCACAGATACGCAGTATTTT

V: TRBV28
D: NA
J: TRBJ2-1
size: NA
CDR3: CASTSGDAYNEQFF
DNA: TGTGCCAGCACTTCGGGTGACGCCTACAATGAGCAGTTCTTC

V: TRBV12-3/TRBV12-4
D: TRBD1
J: TRBJ1-2
size: few
CDR3: CASSLTTGGNYGYTF
DNA: TGTGCCAGCAGTTTGACGACAGGGGGTAACTATGGCTACACCTTC

V: TRBV6-4
D: TRBD1
J: TRBJ2-1
size: NA
CDR3: CASSAGGAGYNEQFF
DNA: TGTGCCAGCAGCGCAGGGGGCGCGGGTTACAATGAGCAGTTCTTC

V: TRBV15
D: NA
J: TRBJ2-6
size: NA
CDR3: CATSRDVGTGANVLTF
DNA: TGTGCCACCAGCAGAGATGTGGGTACTGGGGCCAACGTCCTGACTTTC

V: TRBV24-1
D: TRBD1
J: TRBJ2-1
size: NA
CDR3: CATSLYLGTGVVEQFF
DNA: TGTGCCACCAGTCTCTATCTCGGGACAGGGGTAGTTGAGCAGTTCTTC

V: TRBV6-1
D: NA
J: TRBJ2-7
size: NA
CDR3: CASSDLLGRSWIPSGF
DNA: TGTGCCAGCAGTGACCTCCTAGGACGGTCGTGGATCCCGTCGGGCTTC

V: TRBV5-1
D: NA
J: TRBJ1-1
size: NA
CDR3: CASSLAGRRDTEAFF
DNA: TGCGCCAGCAGCTTGGCCGGCAGGAGAGACACTGAAGCTTTCTTT

V: TRBV6-1
D: NA
J: TRBJ1-2
size: few
CDR3: CASRDTTVYGYTF
DNA: TGTGCCAGCAGGGACACAACAGTCTACGGCTACACCTTC

V: TRBV5-1
D: NA
J: TRBJ2-7
size: few
CDR3: CASSLFVRDEQYF
DNA: TGCGCCAGCAGCTTGTTCGTGCGTGACGAGCAGTACTTC

V: TRBV7-2
D: NA
J: TRBJ2-3
size: many
CDR3: CASSQSDTQYF
DNA: TGTGCCAGCAGCCAGTCAGATACGCAGTATTTT

V: TRBV5-4
D: NA
J: TRBJ2-3
size: NA
CDR3: CASGRTAEPDTQYF
DNA: TGTGCCAGCGGAAGAACAGCAGAGCCAGATACGCAGTATTTT

V: TRBV12-3/TRBV12-4
D: TRBD1
J: TRBJ1-2
size: NA
CDR3: CASSPWDRGPYGYTF
DNA: TGTGCCAGCAGCCCCTGGGACAGGGGGCCTTATGGCTACACCTTC

V: TRBV4-1
D: NA
J: TRBJ2-3
size: few
CDR3: CASSQDASKPDTQYF
DNA: TGCGCCAGCAGCCAAGATGCTAGCAAACCCGATACGCAGTATTTT

V: TRBV6-6
D: TRBD2
J: TRBJ2-1
size: NA
CDR3: CASSYTGGPDEQFF
DNA: TGTGCCAGCAGTTACACGGGAGGGCCGGATGAGCAGTTCTTC

V: TRBV12-3/TRBV12-4
D: NA
J: TRBJ1-1
size: many
CDR3: CASSPNTEAFF
DNA: TGTGCCAGCAGCCCCAACACTGAAGCTTTCTTT

V: TRBV7-2
D: NA
J: TRBJ1-1
size: medium-sized
CDR3: CASSLRAGTDTEAFF
DNA: TGTGCCAGCAGCTTAAGGGCCGGGACCGACACTGAAGCTTTCTTT

V: TRBV6-2/TRBV6-3
D: TRBD2
J: TRBJ2-7
size: few
CDR3: CASTGASGYYEQYF
DNA: TGTGCCAGCACCGGGGCTAGCGGATACTACGAGCAGTACTTC

V: TRBV29-1
D: NA
J: TRBJ2-6
size: once
CDR3: CSVVRGGSGANVLTF
DNA: TGCAGCGTTGTAAGGGGGGGCTCTGGGGCCAACGTCCTGACTTTC

V: TRBV7-2
D: NA
J: TRBJ1-2
size: many
CDR3: CASSPIQGDYTF
DNA: TGTGCCAGCAGCCCTATACAGGGAGACTACACCTTC

V: TRBV7-3
D: NA
J: TRBJ2-1
size: few
CDR3: CASSLLQGSYNEQFF
DNA: TGTGCCAGCAGCTTATTACAGGGCTCCTACAATGAGCAGTTCTTC

V: TRBV28
D: TRBD2
J: TRBJ2-3
size: few
CDR3: CASSWDYNSRVNTDTQYF
DNA: TGTGCCAGCAGTTGGGACTATAATTCAAGGGTGAACACAGATACGCAGTATTTT

V: TRBV7-9
D: TRBD1
J: TRBJ2-3
size: NA
CDR3: CASSPYDRADTQYF
DNA: TGTGCCAGCAGTCCCTATGACAGGGCAGATACGCAGTATTTT

V: TRBV6-6
D: NA
J: TRBJ1-4
size: NA
CDR3: CASSYRGGENEKLFF
DNA: TGTGCCAGCAGTTACAGGGGAGGTGAGAATGAAAAACTGTTTTTT

V: TRBV7-2
D: TRBD1
J: TRBJ2-7
size: many
CDR3: CASSLDRGQSYEQYF
DNA: TGTGCCAGCAGTTTAGACAGGGGGCAATCCTACGAGCAGTACTTC

V: TRBV6-6
D: NA
J: TRBJ1-1
size: few
CDR3: CASSDMMAFF
DNA: TGTGCCAGCAGTGACATGATGGCTTTCTTT

V: TRBV6-2/TRBV6-3
D: TRBD2
J: TRBJ2-5
size: NA
CDR3: CASSFSAGGIETQYF
DNA: TGTGCCAGCAGTTTTTCAGCGGGGGGAATAGAGACCCAGTACTTC

V: TRBV7-2
D: NA
J: TRBJ1-1
size: many
CDR3: CASTPRGGDTEAFF
DNA: TGTGCCAGCACACCTCGGGGTGGGGACACTGAAGCTTTCTTT

V: TRBV7-2
D: NA
J: TRBJ2-7
size: NA
CDR3: CASSQGGRGLYEQYF
DNA: TGTGCCAGCTCCCAGGGGGGGAGGGGTCTCTACGAGCAGTACTTC

V: TRBV7-3
D: NA
J: TRBJ2-1
size: few
CDR3: CASSFGARDEQFF
DNA: TGTGCCAGCAGCTTTGGCGCCCGCGATGAGCAGTTCTTC

V: TRBV24-1
D: TRBD2
J: TRBJ2-2
size: NA
CDR3: CATTRGGTGELFF
DNA: TGTGCCACCACCCGGGGGGGCACCGGGGAGCTGTTTTTT

V: TRBV12-5
D: NA
J: TRBJ2-3
size: few
CDR3: CASGLALTDTQYF
DNA: TGTGCTAGTGGTTTGGCACTCACAGATACGCAGTATTTT

V: TRBV27
D: NA
J: TRBJ1-4
size: many
CDR3: CASSLEYATTNEKLFF
DNA: TGTGCCAGCAGTTTAGAATACGCAACAACTAATGAAAAACTGTTTTTT

V: TRBV5-6
D: TRBD2
J: TRBJ2-1
size: few
CDR3: CASRGGRSLSYNEQFF
DNA: TGTGCCAGCAGGGGCGGGAGAAGCCTCTCCTACAATGAGCAGTTCTTC

V: TRBV25-1
D: NA
J: TRBJ1-5
size: NA
CDR3: CASSDVGSNQHQHF
DNA: TGTGCCAGCAGTGACGTCGGCAGCAATCAGCACCAGCATTTT

V: TRBV7-2
D: TRBD2
J: TRBJ2-7
size: NA
CDR3: CASSLVVAGLGYEQYF
DNA: TGTGCCAGCAGCTTAGTAGTAGCGGGCCTAGGGTACGAGCAGTACTTC

V: TRBV7-8
D: TRBD2
J: TRBJ2-2
size: few
CDR3: CASSFRRRAGQGTSGRRTGELFF
DNA: TGTGCCAGCAGCTTCCGCCGGAGGGCTGGACAGGGGACTAGCGGGAGAAGAACCGGGGAGCTGTTTTTT

V: TRBV19
D: NA
J: TRBJ1-1
size: NA
CDR3: CASTPIERDEAFF
DNA: TGTGCCAGTACCCCGATCGAGAGGGATGAAGCTTTCTTT

V: TRBV7-3
D: TRBD1
J: TRBJ1-2
size: few
CDR3: CASSLTVGRTGIFGYDGYTF
DNA: TGTGCCAGCAGCTTAACGGTAGGGCGGACAGGGATATTTGGCTACGATGGCTACACCTTC